The 29 T cell receptor beta chains below all came from one sample that was sequenced in a study of cytotoxic CD8 clonotypes in ibrutinib-treated CLL. Method: immunoSEQ multiplex PCR; TCRdb's copy keeps in-frame clones and lacks some. This sample has fewer than 400,000 clones, with about 64% found just once. Source: PBMCs, taken after 36 months of ibrutinib treatment. These receptors all stem from a human donor with chronic lymphocytic leukemia.

The rearrangement links TRBV5-4 to TRBJ2-7; possible D gene TRBD2, 5 bases. V was clipped by 4 bases and J by 3 bases, with 20 bases between them. The CDR3 consists of 16 residues. Germline lookup yields CDR1 SGHNT and CDR2 YYREEE (reference sequence). CDR3 DNA sequence: TGTGCCAGCAGCCCAGAAAGGAGGATTAAAGTCTACGAGCAGTACTTC. As protein: CASSPERRIKVYEQYF.

This clone showed up just a few times. The V and J genes are TRBV27 and TRBJ1-5; D may be TRBD1 (5 bases). Per the germline V gene, CDR1 is MNHEY and CDR2 is SMNVEV (reference sequence). This CDR3 spans 12 amino acids. V was clipped by 1 base and J by 7 bases, with 5 bases between them. The CDR3 DNA is TGTGCCAGCAGTTTATGGGGCCAGCCCCAGCATTTT. This gives the protein CASSLWGQPQHF.

This clone came up once. This rearrangement joins TRBV5-5 to TRBJ1-6; possibly TRBD1 for D (5 bases). V shed 0 bases and J shed 3 bases, with 13 bases lying between them. In germline, CDR1 is SGHKS, CDR2 YYEKEE (reference sequence). The CDR3 length is 17 residues. The CDR3 DNA is TGTGCCAGCAGCTTGGTCCGCTTGGGACGCTATAATTCACCCCTCCACTTT. Amino acid sequence: CASSLVRLGRYNSPLHF.

The chain combines TRBV25-1 with TRBJ2-2; 10 bases are a match to TRBD2. The V gene end was trimmed by 2 bases and the J gene end by 0 bases; junction bases not matched to a gene: 3. Germline CDR1 MGHDK, CDR2 SYGVNS. CDR3 size: 17 residues. The CDR3 protein is CASSELAGESNTGELFF. Written as DNA, the CDR3 is TGTGCCAGCAGTGAACTAGCGGGGGAATCGAACACCGGGGAGCTGTTTTTT.

The chain recombines TRBV6-5 with TRBJ2-2; D is undetermined. This CDR3 is 13 amino acids long. Germline assignment: CDR1 MNHEY and CDR2 SVGAGI. V gave up 6 bases and J gave up 0 bases, with 5 bases separating them. The CDR3 sequence: CASRQTNTGELFF. In DNA, the CDR3 is TGTGCCAGCAGACAGACGAACACCGGGGAGCTGTTTTTT.

The chain employs TRBV6-6 and TRBJ2-7; weak D call: TRBD1 (6 bases). Germline V gene data show CDR1 as MNHNY and CDR2 as SVGAGI (reference sequence). V shed 0 bases and J shed 4 bases, with 10 bases lying between them. The CDR3 length is 14 residues. DNA of the CDR3: TGTGCCAGCAGTTACTCGACAGGAGGTTACGAGCAGTACTTC. Residues: CASSYSTGGYEQYF.

This clone was seen a few times. The genes are TRBV15 and TRBJ1-5, with D hard to call. The CDR3 spans 14 residues. Germline lookup yields CDR1 LNHNV and CDR2 YYDKDF (reference sequence). V lost 3 bases and J lost 4, with 10 bases in between. CDR3 region: CATSRAGFNQPQHF. The CDR3 DNA follows: TGTGCCACCAGCAGGGCCGGTTTTAATCAGCCCCAGCATTTT.

The V gene is TRBV7-9, the J gene TRBJ2-1; maybe TRBD2 (5 bases). Trimming removed 4 bases from V and 4 bases from J, with 14 bases in between. Germline assignment: CDR1 SEHNR and CDR2 FQNEAQ (reference sequence). The CDR3 is made up of 15 amino acids. CDR3 protein: CASSSPGVQYNEQFF. The CDR3 nucleotides read TGTGCCAGCAGCTCTCCCGGGGTACAGTACAATGAGCAGTTCTTC.

The gene calls are TRBV18 and TRBJ2-7; D is perhaps TRBD2 (5 bases). CDR3 length: 12 amino acids. The germline V gene encodes CDR1 KGHSH and CDR2 LQKENI. The V end was cut by 3 bases, the J end by 6 bases, with 9 bases between. Here the CDR3 DNA reads TGTGCCAGCTCACCGTATGCGGGCGAGCAGTACTTC. It codes for CASSPYAGEQYF.

The rearrangement joins TRBV2 to TRBJ1-1; 7 nucleotides match TRBD1. J was trimmed by 11 bases and V by 4 bases; bases with no gene match: 13. Germline CDR1 reads SNHLY; CDR2 reads FYNNEI. The length of the CDR3 is 14 residues. CDR3 nucleotides: TGTGCCAGCAGTGGCTTGGGGGACAGCGTGCGTGCTTTCTTT. Translating it yields CASSGLGDSVRAFF.

The chain has TRBV29-1 and TRBJ2-7, with 10 bases aligning to TRBD2. The germline CDR1 and CDR2 sequences are SQVTM and ANQGSEA. The CDR3 length is 14 residues. Trimming at V came to 7 bases and at J to 4 bases, leaving 10 bases not matched to a gene. CDR3 bases: TGCAGCGCACTACGACTAGCGGGTCGATACGAGCAGTACTTC. Its protein product is CSALRLAGRYEQYF.

The chain combines TRBV29-1 with TRBJ2-2; 8 bases are a match to TRBD1. The V segment lost 6 bases and the J segment 8 bases; nucleotides outside the gene matches: 5. CDR3 length: 12 residues. Germline CDR1 reads SQVTM; CDR2 reads ANQGSEA. The CDR3: CSVRQGTGELFF. DNA for the CDR3: TGCAGCGTACGACAGGGGACGGGGGAGCTGTTTTTT.

The genes are TRBV18 and TRBJ1-6; a weak D match, TRBD1 (5 bases). V was pared by 4 bases and J by 8 bases, with 12 bases between. Per the germline V gene, CDR1 is KGHSH and CDR2 is LQKENI. The CDR3 length is 14 residues. In DNA form, the CDR3 reads TGTGCCAGCTCACAGCCAGGGTCTGATTCACCCCTCCACTTT. Residues: CASSQPGSDSPLHF. Complete variable domain (other parts from reference TRBV18 and TRBJ1-6): NAGVMQNPRHLVRRRGQEARLRCSPMKGHSHVYWYRQLPEEGLKFMVYLQKENIIDESGMPKERFSAEFPKEGPSILRIQQVVRGDSAAYFCASSQPGSDSPLHFGNGTRLTVT.

For the CDR3, the DNA is TGTGCCAGCAGTGAAGCGAGGGCGGTCCTTATCTATGGCTACACCTTC. Translating gives CASSEARAVLIYGYTF. J is TRBJ1-2 and V is TRBV6-1; D not certain. The germline V and J ends were trimmed by 0 bases and 4 bases, with 15 bases remaining between them. CDR3 length: 16 residues. CDR1 MNHNS and CDR2 SASEGT come from the germline V gene.

This clone has only one observation. The chain couples TRBV6-4 to TRBJ2-3; maybe TRBD1 (6 bases). V shed 5 bases and J shed 6 bases, with 15 bases lying between them. The CDR3 covers 14 residues. The germline gives CDR1 MRHNA, CDR2 SNTAGT. In DNA, the CDR3 is TGTGCCAGCAGTTTGGGCTCAGGGGCGGATACGCAGTATTTT. The encoded protein is CASSLGSGADTQYF.

This clone showed up just a few times. J is TRBJ1-2 and V is TRBV6-6, with D possibly TRBD1 on 5 matching bases. Germline CDR1 and CDR2: MNHNY and SVGAGI (reference sequence). Trimming shortened V by 5 bases and J by 6 bases, and 16 bases separated the two germline ends. The CDR3 runs to 14 residues. CDR3 region: CASSRGLNRDGYTF. The CDR3, as DNA: TGTGCCAGCAGTAGGGGATTAAATAGGGATGGCTACACCTTC.

V and J are TRBV7-6 and TRBJ2-1; TRBD1 aligns across 7 bases. After removal of 5 bases from V and 2 bases from J, the junction contained 9 bases not matched to a gene. CDR1 is SGHVS and CDR2 is FNYEAQ in the germline V gene. CDR3 length: 16 residues. The CDR3 spells CASSTRQGSTYNEQFF. For the CDR3, the DNA is TGTGCCAGCAGCACAAGACAGGGTTCAACCTACAATGAGCAGTTCTTC.

The genes are TRBV9 and TRBJ2-7, with TRBD2 matching over 8 bases. The germline V gene encodes CDR1 SGDLS and CDR2 YYNGEE. The CDR3 has 15 residues. V shed 0 bases and J 2 bases; nucleotides not matched to a gene: 4. The CDR3, as DNA: TGTGCCAGCAGCGTAGGACTAGCGATACCCTACGAGCAGTACTTC. Translated, it gives CASSVGLAIPYEQYF.

The V call is TRBV7-9, the J call TRBJ2-7; 7 nucleotides align to TRBD1. Germline V CDR1 and CDR2: SEHNR, FQNEAQ (reference sequence). Germline trimming cut 3 bases from V and 5 bases from J; bases unmatched to any gene: 4. The length of the CDR3 is 13 residues. The CDR3 spells CASSFAGGDEQYF. As DNA, the CDR3 is TGTGCCAGCAGCTTCGCAGGGGGAGACGAGCAGTACTTC.

The rearrangement uses TRBV19 and TRBJ2-5; TRBD1 aligns across 10 bases. After removal of 4 bases from V and 4 bases from J, the junction contained 9 bases not matched to a gene. The germline V gene encodes CDR1 LNHDA and CDR2 SQIVND (reference sequence). The CDR3 contains 16 residues. The CDR3 region is CASSKAGTGVRETQYF. The CDR3 DNA is TGTGCCAGTAGTAAGGCCGGGACAGGGGTTCGAGAGACCCAGTACTTC.

Only one count was recorded for this clone. The J gene is TRBJ2-1, the V gene TRBV9; the D gene is possibly TRBD2 (6 bases). Deletions cut 0 bases from V and 8 bases from J, with 12 bases between. Looked up from germline, CDR1 is SGDLS and CDR2 is YYNGEE. The CDR3 length is 14 residues. CDR3 coding DNA: TGTGCCAGCAGCGTAGAGCTAGCGATCGATGAGCAGTTCTTC. It specifies CASSVELAIDEQFF.

This chain uses TRBV7-2 with TRBJ2-5; D may be TRBD2 (6 bases). The CDR3 loop spans 15 amino acids. Trimming removed 1 base from V and 5 bases from J, with 14 bases in between. CDR1 and CDR2 from the germline V gene are SGHTA and FQGNSA. CDR3 nucleotide sequence: TGTGCCAGCAGCTTAGGGCACTACCGGGAGGAGACCCAGTACTTC. Translating gives CASSLGHYREETQYF. The whole variable domain, remainder taken from reference TRBV7-2 and TRBJ2-5, is GAGVSQSPSNKVTEKGKDVELRCDPISGHTALYWYRQSLGQGLEFLIYFQGNSAPDKSGLPSDRFSAERTGGSVSTLTIQRTQQEDSAVYLCASSLGHYREETQYFGPGTRLLVL.

CDR3 nucleotide sequence: TGCGCCAGCGGGGCGTGGGGGGACATTCAGTACTTC. Translated: CASGAWGDIQYF. The chain uses TRBV5-1 and TRBJ2-4, with D maybe TRBD2 (6 bases). The CDR3 contains 12 residues. Germline V gene data show CDR1 as SGHRS and CDR2 as YFSETQ. The V end lost 7 bases, the J end lost 8 bases, and 13 bases lay between the germline ends. Full variable domain (missing parts from reference TRBV5-1 and TRBJ2-4): KAGVTQTPRYLIKTRGQQVTLSCSPISGHRSVSWYQQTPGQGLQFLFEYFSETQRNKGNFPGRFSGRQFSNSRSEMNVSTLELGDSALYLCASGAWGDIQYFGAGTRLSVL.

V and J are TRBV7-9 and TRBJ2-6; 7 nucleotides agree with TRBD1. The CDR3 covers 18 residues. Germline V lookup: CDR1 SEHNR, CDR2 FQNEAQ (reference sequence). The J segment lost 0 bases and the V segment lost 0 bases, leaving 5 bases of the junction unmatched. This CDR3 is CASSLAMDRPSGANVLTF. In DNA, the CDR3 is TGTGCCAGCAGCTTAGCCATGGACAGGCCCTCTGGGGCCAACGTCCTGACTTTC.

The rearrangement joins TRBV9 to TRBJ1-2; possible D gene TRBD1, 5 bases. With 2 bases removed from V and 8 bases from J, the gap between germline ends came to 19 bases. This CDR3 spans 15 amino acids. Germline V gene data show CDR1 as SGDLS and CDR2 as YYNGEE. CDR3 sequence: CASSVMDTGISGYTF. CDR3 nucleotides: TGTGCCAGCAGCGTGATGGACACCGGCATATCGGGCTACACCTTC.

The chain links TRBV7-2 to TRBJ2-2; TRBD1 aligns across 8 bases. The CDR3 runs to 17 residues. V shed 3 bases and J 4 bases; nucleotides not matched to a gene: 10. Germline-derived CDR1 and CDR2 are SGHTA and FQGNSA. This CDR3 reads CASSFSQDRVRTGELFF. Written as DNA, the CDR3 is TGTGCCAGCAGCTTTTCCCAGGACAGGGTACGCACCGGGGAGCTGTTTTTT.

This sequence joins TRBV5-5 and TRBJ2-7, with 10 bases that match TRBD2. After removal of 4 bases from V and 7 bases from J, the junction contained 17 bases not matched to a gene. The CDR3 is 17 residues long. Germline CDR1 SGHKS, CDR2 YYEKEE (reference sequence). CDR3 loop: CASSRLGPSGGLSEQYF. The CDR3 DNA reads as TGTGCCAGCAGCCGATTGGGGCCTAGCGGGGGTCTGAGTGAGCAGTACTTC.

In its sample, this clone was seen a few times. The CDR3: CASSPSWEGSNEQFF. The CDR3 DNA sequence: TGTGCCAGCAGCCCCTCCTGGGAGGGTAGTAATGAGCAGTTCTTC. This chain joins TRBV7-9 and TRBJ2-1, with 7 bases identical to TRBD2. The CDR3 is made up of 15 amino acids. Germline V gene data show CDR1 as SEHNR and CDR2 as FQNEAQ (reference sequence). The V gene end was trimmed by 5 bases and the J gene end by 7 bases; junction bases not matched to a gene: 11. Combining the CDR3 with reference TRBV7-9 and TRBJ2-1 gives the whole variable domain DTGVSQNPRHKITKRGQNVTFRCDPISEHNRLYWYRQTLGQGPEFLTYFQNEAQLEKSRLLSDRFSAERPKGSFSTLEIQRTEQGDSAMYLCASSPSWEGSNEQFFGPGTRLTVL.

V gene TRBV6-1 combines with J gene TRBJ1-5; no clear D. CDR3 length: 14 amino acids. The V end lost 3 bases, the J end lost 1 base, and 7 bases lay between the germline ends. Germline V CDR1 and CDR2: MNHNS, SASEGT. CDR3 in amino acids: CASSELGSNQPQHF. CDR3 nucleotide sequence: TGTGCCAGCAGTGAGTTAGGGAGCAATCAGCCCCAGCATTTT.